A selection of T cell receptor beta chains follows, all from one sample in a study of memory CD4+ T cells and cytomegalovirus serostatus. Sequenced by immunoSEQ multiplex PCR; TCRdb stores in-frame clones only, minus some. Of 25,000 to 30,000 clones in the sample, 75% to 85% were seen once. The material sequenced was memory CD4+ T cells from blood. These receptors came from an adult in good health and CMV-seronegative. Both conserved end residues are part of each CDR3. The D gene is left open where the match is weak. Expanded clones get a size class; other rows say once, few or many, or leave the size out.

v_gene: TRBV27; j_gene: TRBJ2-3; d_gene: TRBD1; abundance: -; CDR3aa: CASRSRGQGTDTQYF; CDR3nt: TGTGCCAGCAGGTCTAGGGGGCAGGGCACAGATACGCAGTATTTT
v_gene: TRBV30; j_gene: TRBJ2-7; d_gene: TRBD1; abundance: -; CDR3aa: CAWKGTGDGEQYF; CDR3nt: TGTGCCTGGAAGGGGACAGGGGATGGCGAGCAGTACTTC
v_gene: TRBV14; j_gene: TRBJ2-3; d_gene: TRBD2; abundance: -; CDR3aa: CASSPQRGGTQYF; CDR3nt: TGTGCCAGCAGCCCCCAGCGGGGGGGCACGCAGTATTTT
v_gene: TRBV5-4; j_gene: TRBJ1-1; d_gene: TRBD1; abundance: -; CDR3aa: CASSFPGTGGFSEAFF; CDR3nt: TGTGCCAGCAGCTTCCCCGGGACAGGGGGCTTCTCTGAAGCTTTCTTT
v_gene: TRBV6-6; j_gene: TRBJ1-1; d_gene: -; abundance: -; CDR3aa: CASSSNTEAFF; CDR3nt: TGTGCCAGCAGTAGTAACACTGAAGCTTTCTTT
v_gene: TRBV7-2; j_gene: TRBJ1-1; d_gene: -; abundance: -; CDR3aa: CASSQLIGPNTEAFF; CDR3nt: TGTGCCAGCAGCCAACTAATTGGGCCGAACACTGAAGCTTTCTTT
v_gene: TRBV27; j_gene: TRBJ2-6; d_gene: TRBD1; abundance: -; CDR3aa: CASSPDRTGGRSGANVLTF; CDR3nt: TGTGCCAGCAGTCCCGATCGGACAGGGGGCAGATCTGGGGCCAACGTCCTGACTTTC
v_gene: TRBV7-2; j_gene: TRBJ2-3; d_gene: -; abundance: -; CDR3aa: CASSFERRAQYF; CDR3nt: TGTGCCAGCAGCTTCGAGCGGAGGGCGCAGTATTTT
v_gene: TRBV21-1; j_gene: TRBJ1-3; d_gene: -; abundance: -; CDR3aa: CASSKEYRDSSTPSGNTIYF; CDR3nt: TGTGCCAGCAGCAAAGAGTACCGAGACAGTAGTACTCCCTCTGGAAACACCATATATTTT
v_gene: TRBV27; j_gene: TRBJ1-6; d_gene: -; abundance: -; CDR3aa: CASSRQTGPYNSPLHF; CDR3nt: TGTGCCAGCAGCCGCCAAACAGGGCCCTATAATTCACCCCTCCACTTT
v_gene: TRBV9; j_gene: TRBJ1-6; d_gene: -; abundance: -; CDR3aa: CASSVEGGRSPLHF; CDR3nt: TGTGCCAGCAGCGTAGAGGGGGGTCGGTCACCCCTCCACTTT
v_gene: TRBV2; j_gene: TRBJ1-2; d_gene: -; abundance: -; CDR3aa: CASSGMGQAGGYTF; CDR3nt: TGTGCCAGCAGTGGAATGGGTCAAGCCGGGGGCTACACCTTC
v_gene: TRBV27; j_gene: TRBJ2-7; d_gene: TRBD2; abundance: -; CDR3aa: CASSLTSADEQYF; CDR3nt: TGTGCCAGCAGCCTTACTAGCGCCGACGAGCAGTACTTC
v_gene: TRBV11-2; j_gene: TRBJ1-5; d_gene: -; abundance: -; CDR3aa: CASSQRTGNQPQHF; CDR3nt: TGTGCCAGCAGCCAACGAACAGGGAATCAGCCCCAGCATTTT
v_gene: TRBV11-1; j_gene: TRBJ2-7; d_gene: TRBD2; abundance: -; CDR3aa: CASSRTSGEQYF; CDR3nt: TGTGCCAGCAGCCGGACTAGCGGCGAGCAGTACTTC
v_gene: TRBV30; j_gene: TRBJ1-3; d_gene: TRBD1; abundance: -; CDR3aa: CAWSGDRYSGNTIYF; CDR3nt: TGTGCCTGGAGTGGGGACAGGTACTCTGGAAACACCATATATTTT
v_gene: TRBV6-5; j_gene: TRBJ1-1; d_gene: TRBD1; abundance: once; CDR3aa: CASRGQPNTEAFF; CDR3nt: TGTGCCAGCAGGGGACAGCCGAACACTGAAGCTTTCTTT
v_gene: TRBV30; j_gene: TRBJ2-3; d_gene: TRBD2; abundance: -; CDR3aa: CAWSKRGSTDTQYF; CDR3nt: TGTGCCTGGAGTAAGCGGGGGAGCACAGATACGCAGTATTTT
v_gene: TRBV19; j_gene: TRBJ2-2; d_gene: -; abundance: once; CDR3aa: CASKWAGGDTGELFF; CDR3nt: TGTGCCAGTAAATGGGCAGGTGGGGACACCGGGGAGCTGTTTTTT
v_gene: TRBV5-4; j_gene: TRBJ2-2; d_gene: TRBD1; abundance: -; CDR3aa: CASSPAAGGQGELFF; CDR3nt: TGTGCCAGCAGCCCGGCGGCAGGGGGTCAGGGGGAGCTGTTTTTT
v_gene: TRBV7-2; j_gene: TRBJ2-2; d_gene: -; abundance: few; CDR3aa: CASSLAGIPTGELFF; CDR3nt: TGTGCCAGCAGCTTAGCGGGCATACCCACCGGGGAGCTGTTTTTT
v_gene: TRBV28; j_gene: TRBJ1-2; d_gene: -; abundance: -; CDR3aa: CASSLSGFWYGYTF; CDR3nt: TGTGCCAGCAGTCTCTCAGGGTTTTGGTATGGCTACACCTTC
v_gene: TRBV10-3; j_gene: TRBJ1-3; d_gene: -; abundance: few; CDR3aa: CAISDRVVPGNTIYF; CDR3nt: TGTGCCATCAGTGATAGGGTAGTCCCTGGAAACACCATATATTTT
v_gene: TRBV7-3; j_gene: TRBJ2-1; d_gene: -; abundance: -; CDR3aa: CASSLGAPGSIYNEQFF; CDR3nt: TGTGCCAGCAGCTTAGGGGCTCCGGGGTCAATCTACAATGAGCAGTTCTTC
v_gene: TRBV6-5; j_gene: TRBJ1-2; d_gene: -; abundance: -; CDR3aa: CASSYSVGRPNYGYTF; CDR3nt: TGTGCCAGCAGTTACTCGGTGGGCAGACCCAACTATGGCTACACCTTC
v_gene: TRBV18; j_gene: TRBJ2-3; d_gene: TRBD1; abundance: -; CDR3aa: CASSLTGGPDTQYF; CDR3nt: TGTGCCAGCTCACTCACAGGGGGGCCAGATACGCAGTATTTT
v_gene: TRBV13; j_gene: TRBJ2-3; d_gene: -; abundance: -; CDR3aa: CASSFRTDTQYF; CDR3nt: TGTGCCAGCAGCTTCAGAACAGATACGCAGTATTTT
v_gene: TRBV9; j_gene: TRBJ1-2; d_gene: -; abundance: -; CDR3aa: CASSVAGRNYGYTF; CDR3nt: TGTGCCAGCAGCGTAGCGGGCCGTAACTATGGCTACACCTTC
v_gene: TRBV7-2; j_gene: TRBJ2-5; d_gene: TRBD1; abundance: once; CDR3aa: CASSPRRGQGGETQYF; CDR3nt: TGTGCCAGCAGCCCTAGGAGGGGACAGGGAGGGGAGACCCAGTACTTC
v_gene: TRBV6-6; j_gene: TRBJ2-1; d_gene: TRBD1; abundance: -; CDR3aa: CASSYIPGQGDNEQFF; CDR3nt: TGTGCCAGCAGTTACATCCCGGGACAGGGGGACAATGAGCAGTTCTTC
v_gene: TRBV27; j_gene: TRBJ2-1; d_gene: -; abundance: -; CDR3aa: CASSFHRGRSYNEQFF; CDR3nt: TGTGCCAGCAGTTTCCATCGGGGGCGCTCCTACAATGAGCAGTTCTTC
v_gene: TRBV18; j_gene: TRBJ1-1; d_gene: -; abundance: few; CDR3aa: CASSPPIPAEAFF; CDR3nt: TGTGCCAGCTCACCACCGATCCCAGCAGAAGCTTTCTTT
v_gene: TRBV19; j_gene: TRBJ1-2; d_gene: -; abundance: -; CDR3aa: CATRGERGYGYTF; CDR3nt: TGTGCCACTCGTGGGGAAAGGGGCTATGGCTACACCTTC
v_gene: TRBV19; j_gene: TRBJ2-5; d_gene: -; abundance: -; CDR3aa: CASSRETWETQYF; CDR3nt: TGTGCCAGTTCAAGGGAAACCTGGGAGACCCAGTACTTC
v_gene: TRBV7-3; j_gene: TRBJ2-3; d_gene: TRBD1; abundance: -; CDR3aa: CASSSTGGSDTQYF; CDR3nt: TGTGCCAGCAGCTCGACAGGGGGTTCAGATACGCAGTATTTT
v_gene: TRBV6-6; j_gene: TRBJ1-1; d_gene: -; abundance: few; CDR3aa: CASIVHASGLNTEAFF; CDR3nt: TGTGCCAGCATCGTCCACGCTTCGGGACTGAACACTGAAGCTTTCTTT
v_gene: TRBV15; j_gene: TRBJ2-5; d_gene: TRBD2; abundance: -; CDR3aa: CTTSRGTSGGRRYQETQYF; CDR3nt: TGTACCACCAGCAGAGGGACTAGCGGGGGGCGTCGGTACCAAGAGACCCAGTACTTC
v_gene: TRBV11-3; j_gene: TRBJ1-1; d_gene: TRBD1; abundance: once; CDR3aa: CASSLVGTGAAEAFF; CDR3nt: TGTGCCAGCAGCTTAGTTGGGACAGGGGCGGCTGAAGCTTTCTTT
v_gene: TRBV9; j_gene: TRBJ2-7; d_gene: TRBD1; abundance: -; CDR3aa: CASSVLDRAHEQYF; CDR3nt: TGTGCCAGCAGCGTATTGGACAGGGCGCACGAGCAGTACTTC
v_gene: TRBV6-5; j_gene: TRBJ2-7; d_gene: -; abundance: -; CDR3aa: CASSYSPASYEQYF; CDR3nt: TGTGCCAGCAGTTACTCCCCAGCCTCCTACGAGCAGTACTTC
v_gene: TRBV7-2; j_gene: TRBJ2-7; d_gene: -; abundance: -; CDR3aa: CASSLPATRTRETSYEQYF; CDR3nt: TGTGCCAGCAGCTTACCCGCTACCCGGACCAGGGAAACCTCCTACGAGCAGTACTTC
v_gene: TRBV6-1; j_gene: TRBJ1-5; d_gene: -; abundance: once; CDR3aa: CASSRGSDNQPQHF; CDR3nt: TGTGCCAGCAGTCGGGGGTCTGACAATCAGCCCCAGCATTTT
v_gene: TRBV28; j_gene: TRBJ2-2; d_gene: -; abundance: once; CDR3aa: CASSPGTGPTGELFF; CDR3nt: TGTGCCAGCAGTCCGGGGACTGGGCCCACCGGGGAGCTGTTTTTT
v_gene: TRBV18; j_gene: TRBJ2-7; d_gene: TRBD1; abundance: -; CDR3aa: CASSPGQGGTYEQYF; CDR3nt: TGTGCCAGCTCACCCGGACAGGGTGGTACGTACGAGCAGTACTTC
v_gene: TRBV6-4; j_gene: TRBJ1-2; d_gene: TRBD1; abundance: -; CDR3aa: CASSAGDRINYGYTF; CDR3nt: TGTGCCAGCAGCGCCGGGGACAGGATAAACTATGGCTACACCTTC
v_gene: TRBV29-1; j_gene: TRBJ2-7; d_gene: -; abundance: once; CDR3aa: CSARDGTYKQYF; CDR3nt: TGCAGCGCGAGGGACGGAACCTACAAGCAGTACTTC
v_gene: TRBV14; j_gene: TRBJ1-4; d_gene: TRBD1; abundance: -; CDR3aa: CASRTITGQGANEKLFF; CDR3nt: TGTGCCAGCAGGACAATCACGGGACAGGGGGCGAATGAAAAACTGTTTTTT